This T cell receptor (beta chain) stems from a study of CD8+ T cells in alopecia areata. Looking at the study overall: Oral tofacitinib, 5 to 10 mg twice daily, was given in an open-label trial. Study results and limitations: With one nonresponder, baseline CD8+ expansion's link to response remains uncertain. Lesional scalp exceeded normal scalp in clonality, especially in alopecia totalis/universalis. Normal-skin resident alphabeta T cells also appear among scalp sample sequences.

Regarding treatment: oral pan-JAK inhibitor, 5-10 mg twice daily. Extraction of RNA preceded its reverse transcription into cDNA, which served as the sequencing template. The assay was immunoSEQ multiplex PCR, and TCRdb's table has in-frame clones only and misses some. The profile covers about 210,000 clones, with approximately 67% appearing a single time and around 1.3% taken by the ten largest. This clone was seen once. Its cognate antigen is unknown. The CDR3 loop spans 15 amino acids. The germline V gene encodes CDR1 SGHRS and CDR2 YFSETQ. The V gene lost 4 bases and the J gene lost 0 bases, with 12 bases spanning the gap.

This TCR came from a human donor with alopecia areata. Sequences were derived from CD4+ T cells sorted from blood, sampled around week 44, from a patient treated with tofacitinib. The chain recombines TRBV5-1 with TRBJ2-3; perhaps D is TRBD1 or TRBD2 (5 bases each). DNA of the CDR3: TGCGCCAGCAGCGAGGGACCCTCTAGCACAGATACGCAGTATTTT. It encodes CASSEGPSSTDTQYF.